A single sample is the source of the 5 T cell receptor beta chains below, sequenced in a study of cytomegalovirus exposure and HLA in healthy donors. 60 Vbeta and 13 Jbeta primers were used in PCR. The protocol was immunoSEQ multiplex PCR, while the TCRdb copy is restricted to in-frame clones and leaves out a portion. This sample has 170,000 or so clones, with less than 90% found just once. The specimen sequenced was PBMCs. All receptors derive from a boy under 10 years old in good health and CMV-seronegative.

V and J are TRBV6-5 and TRBJ2-7; perhaps TRBD2 as D (7 bases). This CDR3 spans 16 amino acids. Trimming left V 4 bases short and J 2 bases short, with 18 bases between. Germline loops: CDR1 MNHEY, CDR2 SVGAGI. CDR3 bases: TGTGCCAGCAGTTCCCTGGGAGGGGGTACGCCCTACGAGCAGTACTTC. This gives the protein CASSSLGGGTPYEQYF.

The J gene is TRBJ1-1, the V gene TRBV28; no clear D. Per germline, CDR1 MDHEN and CDR2 SYDVKM. The CDR3 sequence is 12 residues long. V was trimmed by 4 bases and J by 1 base, leaving 4 bases between them. The CDR3 DNA follows: TGTGCCAGCAGTTCAGGGAACACTGAAGCTTTCTTT. Amino acid sequence: CASSSGNTEAFF.

The V and J genes are TRBV27 and TRBJ1-2; weak D call: TRBD1 (5 bases). Germline CDR1 and CDR2: MNHEY and SMNVEV (reference sequence). The V gene lost 6 bases and the J gene lost 3 bases, with 17 bases spanning the gap. The CDR3 spans 15 residues. In nucleotides, the CDR3 is TGTGCCAGCAGGGGGGTTAAAGGGAGGGACTATGGCTACACCTTC. Translated, it gives CASRGVKGRDYGYTF.

The rearrangement joins TRBV29-1 to TRBJ2-1; 9 bases fit TRBD2. Per the germline V gene, CDR1 is SQVTM and CDR2 is ANQGSEA. This CDR3 spans 12 amino acids. The J segment lost 8 bases and the V segment lost 7 bases, leaving 6 bases of the junction unmatched. The CDR3 DNA reads as TGCAGCGCAACAGCGGGAGGCGATGAGCAGTTCTTC. Amino acid sequence: CSATAGGDEQFF.

The chain recombines TRBV2 with TRBJ2-7; TRBD1 is a possible D gene (7 bases). Germline CDR1 reads SNHLY; CDR2 reads FYNNEI. Trimming cost V 5 bases and J 6 bases, with 17 bases left between them. The CDR3 is 14 amino acids. The CDR3 reads CASSTWRGLSEQYF. DNA for the CDR3: TGTGCCAGCAGTACCTGGAGGGGGCTATCCGAGCAGTACTTC.